This T cell receptor (beta chain) was documented in a study of CXCR3-negative and CXCR3-positive naive CD8 T cells. Regarding the study as a whole: Both naive subsets, CXCR3-negative and CXCR3-positive, displayed similar TRBV-TRBJ usage, unlike memory cells.

A remark on this clonotype: Antigen: not known.

The CDR3 runs 15 residues. Looked up from germline, CDR1 is MNHEY and CDR2 is SMNVEV (reference sequence). UMI-tagged TRB cDNA libraries were built via 5' RACE. One entry per CDR3 protein, without DNA, is what TCRdb gives after re-calling the 5' RACE reads. This listing includes 65,000 to 95,000 distinct CDR3 sequences. The V call is TRBV27, the J call TRBJ1-6. The clonotype was recovered from a human donor in good health. Some clones in this sample may be carry-over from other donors' samples. The sample was naive CXCR3- CD8+ T cells from blood. Stated subset: CD45RO-CCR7+CD27+CD95- naive CD8+ T cells lacking CXCR3 (TNR3-). CDR3 residues: CASSLDGSRGSPLHF.